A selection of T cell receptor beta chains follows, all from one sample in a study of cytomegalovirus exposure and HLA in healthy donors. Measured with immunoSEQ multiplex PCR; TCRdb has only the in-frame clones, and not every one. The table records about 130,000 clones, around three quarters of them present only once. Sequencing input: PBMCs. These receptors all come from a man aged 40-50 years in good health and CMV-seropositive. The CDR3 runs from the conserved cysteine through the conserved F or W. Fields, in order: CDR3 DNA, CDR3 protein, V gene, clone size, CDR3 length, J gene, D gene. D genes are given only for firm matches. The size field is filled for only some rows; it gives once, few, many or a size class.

TGTGCCAGCACCGGTTCAGGGACCCAGTACTTC CASTGSGTQYF TRBV28 few 11 TRBJ2-5 .
TGTGCTAGTGGTCTCGACAGGGTAACGGCTTTCTTT CASGLDRVTAFF TRBV12-5 . 12 TRBJ1-1 TRBD1
TGTGCCAGCAGGAAGGGACTTGACACAGATACGCAGTATTTT CASRKGLDTDTQYF TRBV7-2 . 14 TRBJ2-3 .
TGTGCCAGCACCGGGGGTGGGGGATATGGCTACACCTTC CASTGGGGYGYTF TRBV6-5 . 13 TRBJ1-2 .
TGTGCCACCGAATTTCGACTAGCGGGGACACCCAATGAGCAGTTCTTC CATEFRLAGTPNEQFF TRBV2 . 16 TRBJ2-1 TRBD2
TGTGCCAGCAGCTTACACAGGGGGTTGAATACGCAGTATTTT CASSLHRGLNTQYF TRBV11-3 . 14 TRBJ2-3 TRBD1
TGCGCCAGCAGTCAAGGGCGGGAGTGGAACGGGGAGCTGTTTTTT CASSQGREWNGELFF TRBV4-1 . 15 TRBJ2-2 TRBD2
TGTGCCAGCAGACTAGCGGGAAGGTCAGATACGCAGTATTTT CASRLAGRSDTQYF TRBV6-1 . 14 TRBJ2-3 TRBD2
TGTGCCAGCAGCCCGGGACAGTACACCGGGGAGCTGTTTTTT CASSPGQYTGELFF TRBV5-6 . 14 TRBJ2-2 TRBD1
TGCGCCAGCAGCTTGACTAGCGGGAGAACAGATACGCAGTATTTT CASSLTSGRTDTQYF TRBV5-1 . 15 TRBJ2-3 TRBD2
TGTGCCAGCGCCCCCAGGGGGACAGCTAGCTCCTACGAGCAGTACTTC CASAPRGTASSYEQYF TRBV27 . 16 TRBJ2-7 TRBD1
TGTGCCATCAGTGAAGATATCAGGGCCTATGGCTACACCTTC CAISEDIRAYGYTF TRBV10-3 . 14 TRBJ1-2 .
TGTGCCAGCAGTACGGGAGGGAGGTATGTCACAGATACGCAGTATTTT CASSTGGRYVTDTQYF TRBV27 . 16 TRBJ2-3 TRBD2
TGTGCCAGCAGCCAGAGGAGGGCCGCCTACAATGAGCAGTTCTTC CASSQRRAAYNEQFF TRBV5-5 . 15 TRBJ2-1 .
TGTGCCAGCAGCTTAGAGGGACATTGGGACGGAAACACCATATATTTT CASSLEGHWDGNTIYF TRBV7-9 . 16 TRBJ1-3 .
TGTGCTAGTGGATATTCAGGGGTGGATGCTTTCTTT CASGYSGVDAFF TRBV12-5 once 12 TRBJ1-1 .
TGTGCCAGCAGCCCCCCCCTTTTAGACAGTATTAACTATGGCTACACCTTC CASSPPLLDSINYGYTF TRBV7-9 . 17 TRBJ1-2 .
TGTGCCAGCAGTTCCCCCGCGGGGGATACAGATACGCAGTATTTT CASSSPAGDTDTQYF TRBV28 . 15 TRBJ2-3 TRBD2
TGCGCCAGCAGCTTGGATTCGGTCCAAGACACAGATACGCAGTATTTT CASSLDSVQDTDTQYF TRBV5-1 . 16 TRBJ2-3 .
TGTGCCATCAGTGAGTCGGGAGGGAGATCCTACGAGCAGTACTTC CAISESGGRSYEQYF TRBV10-3 . 15 TRBJ2-7 TRBD2
TGTGCCAGCAGTACGACAGGGGGGAGCACTGAAGCTTTCTTT CASSTTGGSTEAFF TRBV27 . 14 TRBJ1-1 TRBD1
TGTGCCAGCAGCGCAGGGGGAATGTATGGCTACACCTTC CASSAGGMYGYTF TRBV7-2 . 13 TRBJ1-2 TRBD1
TGTGCCAGCAGCCGCGACATGAGCTCCTACAATGAGCAGTTCTTC CASSRDMSSYNEQFF TRBV7-2 . 15 TRBJ2-1 .
TGTGCCAGCAGCCGAGAAGGGGACAGGGGATACGAGCAGTACTTC CASSREGDRGYEQYF TRBV6-1 . 15 TRBJ2-7 TRBD1
TGTGCCAGCAGTACTCGGGGGTCTGGGGCCAACGTCCTGACTTTC CASSTRGSGANVLTF TRBV6-5 few 15 TRBJ2-6 .